These 23 T cell receptor beta chains originate from one sample sequenced in a study of T cell responses to AZD1222 COVID-19 vaccine. Profiling relied on immunoSEQ multiplex PCR, and the TCRdb table lists in-frame clones only, not all of them. The repertoire includes over 120,000 clones, roughly nine tenths of them detected once, and roughly 1.7% sits in the top ten. The material sequenced was peripheral blood, taken on day 0 of AZD1222 vaccination. The receptors were gathered from an adult in good health.

V and J are TRBV28 and TRBJ1-2; tentatively, D is TRBD1 (5 bases). Trimming removed 7 bases at V and 7 bases at J, with 13 bases between. Germline V gene lookup returns CDR1 MDHEN and CDR2 SYDVKM. The CDR3 is made up of 12 amino acids. This CDR3 reads CASTPGGGGYTF. Written as DNA, the CDR3 is TGTGCCAGCACCCCGGGGGGGGGTGGCTACACCTTC.

The chain recombines TRBV3-1 (or the pseudogene TRBV3-2) with TRBJ1-5; D remains unclear. Germline V gene lookup returns CDR1 LGHDT and CDR2 YNNKEL (reference sequence). The ends were cut back, 1 base at V and 1 base at J, with 8 bases in the middle. This CDR3 contains 15 residues. CDR3 protein: CASSQAFGSNQPQHF. Here the CDR3 DNA reads TGTGCCAGCAGCCAAGCCTTCGGGAGCAATCAGCCCCAGCATTTT.

V is TRBV12-3 or TRBV12-4 and J is TRBJ2-5; 7 nucleotides agree with TRBD1. The CDR3 totals 13 residues. The V and J ends lost 1 base and 6 bases, in that order; junction bases with no gene match: 2. For the CDR3, the DNA is TGTGCCAGCAGTTTAGACAGGGGACAGACCCAGTACTTC. This encodes CASSLDRGQTQYF.

The chain combines TRBV6-1 with TRBJ1-2; D perhaps matches TRBD1 (5 bases). Germline lookup yields CDR1 MNHNS and CDR2 SASEGT. V was shortened by 0 bases and J by 7 bases, with 12 bases between the two germline ends. The CDR3 length is 14 residues. CDR3 loop: CASSEALGHRGYTF. The CDR3 bases are TGTGCCAGCAGTGAAGCGCTGGGGCATCGTGGCTACACCTTC.

The chain combines TRBV6-6 with TRBJ2-3; 9 bases line up with TRBD2. The CDR3 covers 16 residues. Germline trimming cut 2 bases from V and 3 bases from J; bases unmatched to any gene: 6. Germline lookup yields CDR1 MNHNY and CDR2 SVGAGI (reference sequence). CDR3 loop: CASSYGAGGSTDTQYF. The CDR3 nucleotides read TGTGCCAGCAGTTACGGGGCGGGAGGGTCGACAGATACGCAGTATTTT.

The chain uses TRBV19 and TRBJ1-1; D is undetermined. With 7 bases removed from V and 1 base from J, the gap between germline ends came to 13 bases. The CDR3 is 14 residues long. The germline V gene has CDR1 LNHDA and CDR2 SQIVND (reference sequence). Here the CDR3 DNA reads TGTGCCAGTAACGTACGAGGAGAGAACACTGAAGCTTTCTTT. Translation: CASNVRGENTEAFF.

The chain uses TRBV7-9 and TRBJ2-7; D is unresolved. This CDR3 has 14 amino acids. Germline CDR1 and CDR2: SEHNR and FQNEAQ (reference sequence). V was cut by 1 base and J by 3 bases, with 10 bases left in between. The chain's CDR3 is CASSLDAPGYEQYF. CDR3 nucleotide sequence: TGTGCCAGCAGCTTAGACGCCCCGGGCTACGAGCAGTACTTC.

This clone was counted a single time. V and J are TRBV4-1 and TRBJ2-1; 9 nucleotides line up with TRBD2. The CDR3 is 17 residues long. The trim removed 3 bases at V and 0 bases at J, leaving 6 bases unmatched. Looked up from germline, CDR1 is MGHRA and CDR2 is YSYEKL. The DNA of the CDR3 is TGCGCCAGCAGCCACACAGGACTAGCGAGCTCCTACAATGAGCAGTTCTTC. Translated: CASSHTGLASSYNEQFF.

V and J are TRBV6-5 and TRBJ1-2; weak D call: TRBD1 (6 bases). The CDR3 runs to 11 residues. Trimming took off 6 bases at V and 10 bases at J, with 12 bases between the two ends. From germline, CDR1 is MNHEY and CDR2 SVGAGI. The CDR3 loop is CASREGQVYTF. CDR3 coding DNA: TGTGCCAGCAGGGAGGGACAAGTCTACACCTTC.

In this sample, this clone turned up a few times. The genes are TRBV19 and TRBJ1-5; D ambiguous. The CDR3 loop spans 15 amino acids. CDR1 LNHDA and CDR2 SQIVND come from the germline V gene (reference sequence). Trimming left V 6 bases short and J 0 bases short, with 12 bases between. CDR3 loop: CASSPRGVSNQPQHF. The DNA for the CDR3 is TGTGCCAGTAGCCCCCGCGGGGTTAGCAATCAGCCCCAGCATTTT.

The chain links TRBV7-8 to TRBJ1-3; no firm D call. Trimming stripped 3 bases from V and 0 bases from J, with 9 bases between. Per germline, CDR1 SGHVS and CDR2 FQNEAQ. The CDR3 length is 15 residues. CDR3 in DNA: TGTGCCAGCAGCTTGAGACGGATCTCTGGAAACACCATATATTTT. This translates into CASSLRRISGNTIYF.

The rearrangement joins TRBV30 to TRBJ2-2; 10 bases agree with TRBD2. V gave up 0 bases and J gave up 9 bases; unmatched junction bases: 7. Germline lookup yields CDR1 GTSNPN and CDR2 SVGIG (reference sequence). CDR3 size: 15 residues. The CDR3 sequence is CAWSVVKREGRELFF. CDR3 coding DNA: TGTGCCTGGAGTGTTGTAAAGCGGGAGGGCCGGGAGCTGTTTTTT. Complete variable domain (other parts from reference TRBV30 and TRBJ2-2): SQTIHQWPATLVQPVGSPLSLECTVEGTSNPNLYWYRQAAGRGLQLLFYSVGIGQISSEVPQNLSASRPQDRQFILSSKKLLLSDSGFYLCAWSVVKREGRELFFGEGSRLTVL.

This clone was counted a single time. V gene TRBV11-2 combines with J gene TRBJ1-1, with D tentatively TRBD1 (6 bases). Trimming pared 5 bases from V and 1 base from J, leaving 8 bases between. This CDR3 is built from 13 residues. Germline CDR1 and CDR2: SGHAT and FQNNGV. The CDR3 nucleotides read TGTGCCAGCAGCCAACAGGGGAACACTGAAGCTTTCTTT. It yields the protein CASSQQGNTEAFF.

The genes are TRBV12-3 or TRBV12-4 and TRBJ1-6; D uncertain. The CDR3 is 12 amino acids. V lost 3 bases to trimming and J lost 7 bases, with 4 bases between them. For the CDR3, the DNA is TGTGCCAGCAGTTTGGGGAATTCACCCCTCCACTTT. Residues: CASSLGNSPLHF.

This clone has only one observation. The genes are TRBV5-1 and TRBJ1-5; D is possibly TRBD1 (6 bases). V lost 5 bases and J lost 1, with 7 bases in between. Germline CDR1 is SGHRS and CDR2 is YFSETQ. The CDR3 consists of 13 residues. DNA for the CDR3: TGCGCCAGCAGACAGGGCAGCAATCAGCCCCAGCATTTT. The encoded protein is CASRQGSNQPQHF.

The V call is TRBV10-2, the J call TRBJ2-7; 8 nucleotides match TRBD1. The CDR3 is made up of 12 amino acids. The J segment lost 10 bases and the V segment lost 6 bases, leaving 8 bases of the junction unmatched. Germline V CDR1 and CDR2: WSHSY, SAAADI. The CDR3 spells CASSLGQVVQYF. The CDR3 DNA reads as TGCGCCAGCAGCCTGGGACAGGTGGTACAGTACTTC.

V gene TRBV5-1 combines with J gene TRBJ1-3, with D possibly being TRBD1 (6 bases). Trimming pared 3 bases from V and 0 bases from J, leaving 13 bases between. Per germline, CDR1 SGHRS and CDR2 YFSETQ. There are 16 residues in the CDR3. Here the CDR3 reads CASSSYSGDSGNTIYF. The DNA for the CDR3 is TGCGCCAGCAGCTCTTATTCAGGGGACTCTGGAAACACCATATATTTT.

This chain uses TRBV28 with TRBJ1-6, with D maybe TRBD1 (6 bases). The CDR3 runs 14 residues. The germline V gene encodes CDR1 MDHEN and CDR2 SYDVKM. Trimming pared 5 bases from V and 7 bases from J, leaving 12 bases between. The CDR3 is CASSRGGGNSPLHF. The CDR3 DNA reads TGTGCCAGCAGTAGAGGGGGGGGAAATTCACCCCTCCACTTT.

The chain has TRBV2 and TRBJ1-5; no clear D. The CDR3 is 12 residues long. Per the germline V gene, CDR1 is SNHLY and CDR2 is FYNNEI. Trimming stripped 2 bases from V and 4 bases from J, with 3 bases between. In nucleotides, the CDR3 is TGTGCCAGCAGTGAATTAAATCAGCCCCAGCATTTT. Translating it yields CASSELNQPQHF.

CDR3 amino acids: CASSPQRWDGYTF. The CDR3 DNA reads as TGTGCCAGCTCACCACAAAGGTGGGATGGCTACACCTTC. V is TRBV18 and J is TRBJ1-2, with unresolved D. This CDR3 region has 13 residues. Germline loops: CDR1 KGHSH, CDR2 LQKENI. V was trimmed by 1 base and J by 6 bases, leaving 9 bases between them. Full variable domain (outside the CDR3, taken from reference TRBV18 and TRBJ1-2): NAGVMQNPRHLVRRRGQEARLRCSPMKGHSHVYWYRQLPEEGLKFMVYLQKENIIDESGMPKERFSAEFPKEGPSILRIQQVVRGDSAAYFCASSPQRWDGYTFGSGTRLTVV.

This chain joins TRBV11-2 and TRBJ2-5; unclear D gene. This CDR3 comprises 13 residues. V gave up 1 base and J gave up 5 bases, with 8 bases separating them. Germline V gives CDR1 SGHAT, CDR2 FQNNGV. The CDR3 nucleotides read TGTGCCAGCAGCTTAGGAGCTGTGGAGACCCAGTACTTC. Translated, it gives CASSLGAVETQYF.

The chain combines TRBV21-1 with TRBJ2-5. TRBV21-1 is listed as a pseudogene. The CDR3 sequence is 12 residues long. CDR3 loop: CASSKAQETQYF. Here the CDR3 DNA reads TGTGCCAGCAGCAAAGCGCAAGAGACCCAGTACTTC.

This clone was recorded once. CDR3 in DNA: TGTGCCAGCAGCCAAAACGGCCCTGGCTACACCTTC. Amino acids: CASSQNGPGYTF. This chain uses TRBV7-8 with TRBJ1-2; no definite D call. V was pared by 5 bases and J by 7 bases, with 11 bases between. CDR1 and CDR2 from the germline V gene are SGHVS and FQNEAQ. CDR3 length equals 12 residues.